This T cell receptor beta chain originates from a study of blood T cell repertoires in COVID-19. Study-wide context: The United States, Italy and Spain supplied acute and convalescent COVID-19 samples. PBMCs, B-cell-depleted T cells, or T cells provided the cDNA or gDNA that made up the material.

Study processing details: Reference gene primer amplification in the assay estimated nucleated cell counts. The assay was immunoSEQ multiplex PCR, and TCRdb's table has in-frame clones only and misses some. Clone size and the V and J calls come from that table; the DNA yielded D and trimming. Among around 370,000 clones listed, nearly 90% were seen once. V lost 5 bases and J 6 bases, leaving 10 bases between the germline ends. This CDR3 is 11 amino acids long. Germline CDR1 is SQVTM and CDR2 is ANQGSEA. The TCR was taken from a man younger than 30 with active or convalescent COVID-19. This sequence joins TRBV29-1 and TRBJ1-2, with D tentatively TRBD1 (6 bases). Sequenced input: peripheral blood. The CDR3 DNA sequence: TGCAGCGTTTCCGCAGGGGATGGCTACACCTTC. Residues: CSVSAGDGYTF.